These 28 T cell receptor beta chains originate from one sample sequenced in a study of cytomegalovirus exposure and HLA in healthy donors. 13 Jbeta primers and 60 Vbeta primers were used for the PCR. Profiling relied on immunoSEQ multiplex PCR, and the TCRdb table lists in-frame clones only, not all of them. The sample has approximately 92,000 clones. Sequencing input: PBMCs. The receptor set was obtained from a woman aged 25-40 years in good health and CMV-seronegative.

The V call is TRBV21-1, the J call TRBJ1-2; TRBD1 is the table's D call and was not checked against the DNA. TRBV21-1 is deemed a pseudogene. This CDR3 has 13 residues. CDR3 sequence reads: CATFPGANYGYTF. DNA for the CDR3: TGTGCCACCTTCCCAGGGGCCAACTATGGCTACACCTTC.

The chain links TRBV5-6 to TRBJ2-2; D gene unclear. This CDR3 spans 12 amino acids. V lost 0 bases and J lost 9, with 6 bases in between. Germline loops: CDR1 SGHDT, CDR2 YYEEEE. CDR3: CASSLGQWELFF. In DNA form, the CDR3 reads TGTGCCAGCAGCTTGGGGCAGTGGGAGCTGTTTTTT.

This chain uses TRBV30 with TRBJ1-2; tentative D call: TRBD1 (5 bases). Between the trimmed V and J ends, which lost 0 bases and 4 bases, there was a span of 6 bases. The CDR3 loop spans 12 amino acids. The germline CDR1 and CDR2 sequences are GTSNPN and SVGIG (reference sequence). The CDR3 loop reads CAWSVGLYGYTF. DNA of the CDR3: TGTGCCTGGAGTGTGGGACTCTATGGCTACACCTTC.

V gene TRBV7-8 combines with J gene TRBJ1-2, with a weak D call TRBD1 (6 bases). The germline V gene encodes CDR1 SGHVS and CDR2 FQNEAQ. V shed 5 bases and J shed 3 bases, with 16 bases lying between them. The CDR3 runs 15 residues. The CDR3, as DNA: TGTGCCAGCAGCCCCACGGGGGGCAGGGACTATGGCTACACCTTC. Amino acids: CASSPTGGRDYGYTF.

The CDR3 is CASNSMRQGIYEQYF. In nucleotides, the CDR3 is TGTGCCAGCAACTCCATGCGACAGGGGATCTACGAGCAGTACTTC. V gene TRBV5-6 combines with J gene TRBJ2-7; 8 bases fit TRBD1. The CDR3 sequence is 15 residues long. J lost 3 bases, V lost 6 bases, and 11 bases had no gene match. The germline gives CDR1 SGHDT, CDR2 YYEEEE. Combining the CDR3 with reference TRBV5-6 and TRBJ2-7 gives the whole variable domain DAGVTQSPTHLIKTRGQQVTLRCSPKSGHDTVSWYQQALGQGPQFIFQYYEEEERQRGNFPDRFSGHQFPNYSSELNVNALLLGDSALYLCASNSMRQGIYEQYFGPGTRLTVT.

The chain links TRBV6-6 to TRBJ2-7; D might be TRBD2 (5 bases). V was shortened by 5 bases and J by 2 bases, with 13 bases between the two germline ends. The CDR3 runs 14 residues. Germline values: CDR1 MNHNY, CDR2 SVGAGI (reference sequence). CDR3 in amino acids: CASSIGPEAYEQYF. The DNA for the CDR3 is TGTGCCAGCAGTATTGGACCGGAGGCCTACGAGCAGTACTTC.

The CDR3 protein is CASSVGGGTGLYEQYF. CDR3 in DNA: TGTGCCAGCAGCGTAGGTGGTGGGACAGGTCTTTACGAGCAGTACTTC. This chain connects TRBV9 to TRBJ2-7; TRBD1 matches at 8 bases. The CDR3 sequence is 16 residues long. V was clipped by 0 bases and J by 4 bases; unmatched bases: 9. Germline V gene sequence: CDR1 SGDLS, CDR2 YYNGEE.

This rearrangement joins TRBV27 to TRBJ2-3; perhaps TRBD1 as D (5 bases). V lost 0 bases and J lost 0, with 10 bases in between. Germline-derived CDR1 and CDR2 are MNHEY and SMNVEV (reference sequence). This CDR3 region has 16 residues. The CDR3 protein is CASSLSTETSTDTQYF. As DNA, the CDR3 is TGTGCCAGCAGTTTATCGACAGAAACTAGCACAGATACGCAGTATTTT.

This chain joins TRBV11-2 and TRBJ1-5, with D tentatively TRBD1 (5 bases). Trimming pared 6 bases from V and 2 bases from J, leaving 14 bases between. The CDR3 totals 15 residues. Germline V gene lookup returns CDR1 SGHAT and CDR2 FQNNGV. The CDR3 region has the DNA TGTGCCAGCAGTCGTCAGGGCGAGGGCAATCAGCCCCAGCATTTT. Its translation: CASSRQGEGNQPQHF.

The chain employs TRBV6-1 and TRBJ1-2; D may be TRBD1 (6 bases). Trimming stripped 5 bases from V and 4 bases from J, with 11 bases between. The germline gives CDR1 MNHNS, CDR2 SASEGT. This CDR3 has 13 amino acids. The CDR3 sequence: CASSLQGSYGYTF. For the CDR3, the DNA is TGTGCCAGCAGTCTACAGGGTTCCTATGGCTACACCTTC.

This chain uses TRBV27 with TRBJ1-6, with 7 positions matching TRBD1. The junction had 4 bases not matched to a gene; V was cut back by 8 bases and J by 0 bases. Germline assignment: CDR1 MNHEY and CDR2 SMNVEV (reference sequence). The CDR3 spans 15 residues. The CDR3 region is CASGQGVSYNSPLHF. The CDR3 DNA reads as TGTGCCAGCGGGCAGGGGGTCTCCTATAATTCACCCCTCCACTTT.

The chain has TRBV10-1 and TRBJ1-5; D is possibly TRBD1 (5 bases). The CDR3 has 15 amino acids. Germline lookup yields CDR1 WNHNN and CDR2 SYGVQD (reference sequence). V lost 2 bases and J lost 9, with 17 bases in between. The CDR3 loop is CASSEEGRGRAPQHF. CDR3 DNA sequence: TGCGCCAGCAGTGAGGAGGGACGGGGGAGGGCGCCCCAGCATTTT.

The chain uses TRBV28 and TRBJ2-5, with 11 bases fitting TRBD2. Losses at the gene ends were 6 bases for V and 3 bases for J; bases not matched to a gene: 3. The CDR3 has 14 amino acids. Per germline, CDR1 MDHEN and CDR2 SYDVKM. The CDR3 nucleotides read TGTGCCAGCAGCGGGACTAGCGGTGAAGAGACCCAGTACTTC. Translating gives CASSGTSGEETQYF.

V gene TRBV16 combines with J gene TRBJ1-5; 10 nucleotides match TRBD1. J gave up 5 bases and V 2 bases, and 3 bases lay outside the gene matches. The V gene's germline CDR1 is KGHSY and CDR2 FQNENV. The CDR3 contains 15 residues. The CDR3: CASSQATGGDQPQHF. The CDR3 DNA follows: TGTGCCAGCAGCCAAGCGACAGGGGGCGATCAGCCCCAGCATTTT.

For the CDR3, the DNA is TGTGCAAGTCGCTTAGCGCCTAGTAAGTATTTAAATGAGCAGTTCTTC. Protein: CASRLAPSKYLNEQFF. V and J are TRBV12-2 and TRBJ2-1; TRBD2 is taken as the D call from the table, unchecked against the DNA. TRBV12-2 corresponds to a pseudogene. This CDR3 has 16 residues.

This chain uses TRBV19 with TRBJ2-2; 9 bases fit TRBD2. J gave up 9 bases and V 2 bases, and 7 bases lay outside the gene matches. CDR3 length: 15 amino acids. Germline lookup yields CDR1 LNHDA and CDR2 SQIVND (reference sequence). CDR3 nucleotides: TGTGCCAGTAGTATAAAGGGCGGGGGGGCCAGGGAGCTGTTTTTT. Amino acid sequence: CASSIKGGGARELFF.

The rearrangement joins TRBV5-1 to TRBJ2-1, with 10 bases that match TRBD2. CDR3 length: 16 residues. Per germline, CDR1 SGHRS and CDR2 YFSETQ. Trimming removed 0 bases from V and 6 bases from J; junction bases left unmatched: 6. This CDR3 reads CASSLAGTSASNEQFF. The CDR3 DNA is TGCGCCAGCAGCTTGGCCGGGACTAGCGCAAGCAATGAGCAGTTCTTC.

This rearrangement joins TRBV6-1 to TRBJ1-1, with 7 bases lining up with TRBD1. Germline V gene sequence: CDR1 MNHNS, CDR2 SASEGT. The CDR3 sequence is 14 residues long. J lost 4 bases, V lost 4 bases, and 6 bases had no gene match. DNA of the CDR3: TGTGCCAGCAGTGTAGAACAGGGGCGCACTGAAGCTTTCTTT. It yields the protein CASSVEQGRTEAFF.

The V gene is TRBV5-6, the J gene TRBJ1-1, with D unclear. CDR1 SGHDT and CDR2 YYEEEE come from the germline V gene. Trimming cost V 6 bases and J 6 bases, with 15 bases left between them. This CDR3 spans 13 amino acids. The CDR3 spells CASTFTGGAEAFF. The DNA for the CDR3 is TGTGCCAGCACATTTACGGGTGGAGCTGAAGCTTTCTTT.

J is TRBJ2-7 and V is TRBV6-5; weak D call: TRBD1 (6 bases). The germline V and J ends were trimmed by 6 bases and 3 bases, with 9 bases remaining between them. The CDR3 has 12 amino acids. CDR1 is MNHEY and CDR2 is SVGAGI in the germline V gene. The CDR3 protein is CASRPDSYEQYF. In nucleotides, the CDR3 is TGTGCCAGCAGACCGGACAGCTACGAGCAGTACTTC.

V usage is TRBV6-6 and J usage is TRBJ1-1; D gene uncertain. V was shortened by 4 bases and J by 1 base, with 4 bases between the two germline ends. Germline V lookup: CDR1 MNHNY, CDR2 SVGAGI (reference sequence). The CDR3 is 12 residues long. DNA of the CDR3: TGTGCCAGCAGTTTCTGGAACACTGAAGCTTTCTTT. Encoded protein: CASSFWNTEAFF.

V gene TRBV11-1 combines with J gene TRBJ1-3, with 7 positions matching TRBD1. Trimming at V came to 5 bases and at J to 0 bases, leaving 10 bases not matched to a gene. Germline CDR1 is SGHAT and CDR2 is FQDESV (reference sequence). CDR3 length equals 17 residues. CDR3 sequence (DNA): TGTGCCAGCAGCCTTACGGCCGGGACAGCCTCTGGAAACACCATATATTTT. It yields the protein CASSLTAGTASGNTIYF.

The genes are TRBV9 and TRBJ2-3, with 7 bases identical to TRBD2. This CDR3 is built from 15 residues. Germline trimming cut 0 bases from V and 4 bases from J; bases unmatched to any gene: 5. Germline V lookup: CDR1 SGDLS, CDR2 YYNGEE. The CDR3 sequence is CASSVAAGRADTQYF. The CDR3 DNA reads TGTGCCAGCAGCGTAGCAGCGGGGAGAGCAGATACGCAGTATTTT. Together with reference TRBV9 and TRBJ2-3, the CDR3 gives the full variable domain: DSGVTQTPKHLITATGQRVTLRCSPRSGDLSVYWYQQSLDQGLQFLIQYYNGEERAKGNILERFSAQQFPDLHSELNLSSLELGDSALYFCASSVAAGRADTQYFGPGTRLTVL.

The CDR3 loop is CASLGLVNQETQYF. The DNA for the CDR3 is TGTGCCAGCCTAGGACTAGTCAACCAAGAGACCCAGTACTTC. This chain connects TRBV28 to TRBJ2-5; 7 bases are a match to TRBD2. Germline assignment: CDR1 MDHEN and CDR2 SYDVKM. The CDR3 sequence is 14 residues long. With 8 bases clipped from V and 0 bases from J, the junction kept 6 bases outside the gene matches.

This chain links TRBV5-1 with TRBJ2-5; no reliable D call. Germline V gene data show CDR1 as SGHRS and CDR2 as YFSETQ. The CDR3 sequence is 15 residues long. V was clipped by 3 bases and J by 4 bases, with 16 bases between them. Here the CDR3 DNA reads TGCGCCAGCAGCTCTGTTCCAGGAAGCTTAGAGACCCAGTACTTC. Translation gives CASSSVPGSLETQYF.

V gene TRBV18 combines with J gene TRBJ2-5; 8 bases fit TRBD2. The germline V gene encodes CDR1 KGHSH and CDR2 LQKENI. V was clipped by 1 base and J by 2 bases; unmatched bases: 3. The CDR3 spans 15 residues. DNA for the CDR3: TGTGCCAGCTCACCACTAGCGGGGTTGCAAGAGACCCAGTACTTC. Translation gives CASSPLAGLQETQYF. The variable domain in full, completed from reference TRBV18 and TRBJ2-5, reads NAGVMQNPRHLVRRRGQEARLRCSPMKGHSHVYWYRQLPEEGLKFMVYLQKENIIDESGMPKERFSAEFPKEGPSILRIQQVVRGDSAAYFCASSPLAGLQETQYFGPGTRLLVL.

This rearrangement joins TRBV7-4 to TRBJ1-1; 9 nucleotides match TRBD1. The CDR3 is 15 amino acids. Germline V gene data show CDR1 as SGHVT and CDR2 as SQSDAQ. The V gene end was trimmed by 7 bases and the J gene end by 1 base; junction bases not matched to a gene: 7. The CDR3, as DNA: TGTGCCAGCAACGTTAACAGGGGGCAGAACACTGAAGCTTTCTTT. Its translation is CASNVNRGQNTEAFF.

This chain links TRBV19 with TRBJ2-1; D is unresolved. The germline CDR1 and CDR2 sequences are LNHDA and SQIVND (reference sequence). The CDR3 extends over 14 amino acids. Trimming removed 9 bases from V and 3 bases from J, with 15 bases in between. This chain's CDR3 is CASSYSNFYNEQFF. Written as DNA, the CDR3 is TGTGCCAGCTCGTACTCTAACTTCTACAATGAGCAGTTCTTC.